This T cell receptor beta chain was profiled in a study of control samples from healthy donors and cancer patients. In germline, CDR1 is SGDLS, CDR2 YYNGEE. CDR3 length: 16 residues. Trimming removed 0 bases at V and 2 bases at J, with 12 bases between. The repertoire was sequenced with immunoSEQ multiplex PCR; TCRdb's copy has only in-frame clones and lacks some. This table holds some 94,000 clones, around 83% found once. The source is a woman aged 50 to 60 in good health. Source material: blood. The chain has TRBV9 and TRBJ2-1; D might be TRBD1 or TRBD2, each matching 5 bases. CDR3 in DNA: TGTGCCAGCAGCGTAGCCGGGACGGCCGCCTACAATGAGCAGTTCTTC. It codes for CASSVAGTAAYNEQFF.